This T cell receptor beta chain emerged from a study of T cell repertoires in cytomegalovirus infection. Study as a whole: Indications came from public TCR beta signatures; they pointed to CMV infection and to a matching HLA type. Study-wide points: The cumulative frequency of public TCR beta families identified carriers of CMV plus the relevant HLA. HLA-C-restricted CMV-specific TCR beta clonotypes prevailed in the ex vivo response.

TCRdb ran MiXCR on the reads and lists one entry per CDR3 protein. Here the sample spans 450,000 to 650,000 distinct CDR3 sequences, approximately 26% being singletons. Details on this clonotype: Its antigen is still unknown.

Germline V CDR1 and CDR2: MNHEY, SVGEGT. This CDR3 comprises 14 residues. With 2 bases removed from V and 14 bases from J, the gap between germline ends came to 21 bases. This rearrangement joins TRBV6-2 or TRBV6-3 to TRBJ1-2, with D possibly being TRBD1 (6 bases). Sequenced material: PBMCs. The sequence was obtained from a human donor in good health (CMV status not recorded). Some clones in this sample may be carry-over from other donors' samples. The CDR3 protein is CASSYAQSGQSNTF. CDR3 in DNA: TGTGCCAGCAGTTACGCCCAGAGCGGACAGTCGAATACCTTC.